This T cell receptor (beta chain) is from a study of T cells in Graves' hyperthyroidism and ophthalmopathy. The study, taken as a whole, reports: Expanded thyroid clonotypes (above 0.001) were mostly also found in blood. Prediction of ophthalmopathy progression came a median about 6 months pre-onset. The authors' 13 V-J model separated ophthalmopathy from stable hyperthyroidism.

Notes on this clonotype: Its target is unknown.

TCR beta CDR3 sequences were amplified from RNA transcripts. Initially, a first-round RT-PCR of the TCR CDR3 employed the HTBI primer set. TCRdb independently ran MiXCR on the multiplex PCR reads; one entry per CDR3 protein. This sample yields over 650,000 distinct CDR3 sequences, of which less than 45% are seen a single time; about 7.2% belongs to the top ten. Germline V gene data show CDR1 as SGHVT and CDR2 as SQSDAQ. Trimming took off 1 base at V and 10 bases at J, with 11 bases between the two ends. The CDR3 extends over 14 amino acids. Exclusion criteria comprised uncontrolled infection, other autoimmune disease, pregnancy or lactation.

The chain combines TRBV7-4 with TRBJ1-6; D call uncertain. Specimen: peripheral blood or thyroid tissue (not recorded which). The sequence derives from an adult man with Graves' disease, either hyperthyroidism or ophthalmopathy (not recorded which). In DNA, the CDR3 is TGTGCCAGCAGCTTAGGAACCTCTCGGTCACCCCTCCACTTT. This encodes CASSLGTSRSPLHF. The full variable domain, its missing parts supplied by reference TRBV7-4 and TRBJ1-6, is GAGVSQSPRYKVAKRGRDVALRCDSISGHVTLYWYRQTLGQGSEVLTYSQSDAQRDKSGRPSGRFSAERPERSVSTLKIQRTEQGDSAVYLCASSLGTSRSPLHFGNGTRLTVT.